One TCR beta chain is described in this entry. This clonotype was seen ten or more times. What this receptor recognizes is not known. No qualities accompany the bases; no much larger clone lies one base away. The data originate from a study of early T cells in non-severe SARS-CoV-2 infection (dated by TCRdb to the early 2020s). Regarding the complete study: Because TCR sequencing relied on bulk RNA taken from unsorted whole blood, pairing of alpha and beta chains was not possible. Broad study findings and their caveats: VDJdb matching was skewed toward anti-spike CD8 responses and likely underestimated virus-specific expansions, missing private and CD4 specificities.

A case-control design nested within a healthcare worker cohort in London, UK, was used, with weekly nasopharyngeal swab PCR tests and blood sampling performed. Between 23 and 31 March 2020, the week of the UK lockdown, healthcare workers were enrolled and then followed up weekly for as long as 16 weeks. Receptor amplification or capture employed 5' RACE. The sample was run on a NextSeq 500. The TCR library protocol attached unique molecular identifiers to individual cDNA molecules to correct for sequencing error and PCR bias. Both TCR alpha and beta chains were sequenced, and tight co-correlation was observed between alpha and beta sequence abundances in each sample. The published analysis was carried out like this. Decombinator V4 was used to annotate the V gene, J gene and CDR3 of the TCR sequences. Expanded TCRs were defined as changing significantly between any two time points under a Poisson model with p below 0.0001. TCR abundances were normalised to the total number of TCRs sequenced per sample and expressed as counts per million. TRAV1-2 paired with TRAJ12, TRAJ20 or TRAJ33 defined MAIT TCRs, while TRAV10 paired with TRAJ18 defined iNKT TCRs. VDJdb, accessed on 1 November 2021, was searched for TCRs annotated for CMV, EBV and SARS-CoV-2, and TCRs annotated for more than one antigen were excluded. TCRdb reanalyzed the raw reads on its own, using fastp at Q25 for trimming and MiXCR for clone calling, and kept in-frame beta chains. Each entry is one CDR3 protein sequence, shown with its most common DNA and genes. These V and J calls are TCRdb output, not the study's own analysis. The sample data list about 21,000 distinct CDR3 sequences, and 4% of these were observed just once. 1.4% to 1.5% of the sample comes from the top ten.

The CDR3, from cysteine to phenylalanine, totals 14 residues. Only the CDR3 DNA stays, 42 bases, in frame from base 1. CDR1 SEHNR and CDR2 FQNEAQ were looked up in the germline V gene (reference sequence). Trimming takes 4 bases from V and 8 bases from J, and the germline ends sit 17 bases apart. This TCR was recovered from an adult who was a healthcare worker with PCR-confirmed SARS-CoV-2 infection or an uninfected control (not recorded which). The material sequenced was whole blood. The chain links TRBV7-9 with TRBJ1-2; TRBD1 is a possible D gene, resting on 6 matching bases. The nucleotide sequence reads TGTGCCAGCAGCTCAACAGGGACTCTCATCGGCTACACCTTC. The translation is CASSSTGTLIGYTF.